This T cell receptor (beta chain) is from a study of T cell responses to AZD1222 COVID-19 vaccine (dated by TCRdb to the early 2020s). Background for the entire study: Because spike-specific TCR depth and breadth did not differ between the two schedules, AZD1222 recipients who got a second dose at roughly 4 weeks were pooled with those who got a second dose at roughly 12 weeks. A total of 233 trial participants underwent TCR sequencing, of whom about 210 received two doses of AZD1222 and about 25 received two doses of the MenACWY control vaccine. Trial participants were enrolled by age into 18-55, 56-69 and 70-plus year subgroups, with approximately 160, 26 and 62 TCR-sequenced participants respectively.

Points on this clone: What this receptor recognizes is not known. Per-base qualities were not stored, and no clone one base away is much larger.

The time point label, read with the paper, signifies: baseline before first vaccination. Vaccinee samples were obtained from the UK trials COV001 and COV002, which included a single-blind randomized controlled phase 2/3 trial of AZD1222 (ChAdOx1 nCoV-19) in healthy adults. Trial participant PBMC samples were collected at day 0 and day 28 after the second dose for TCRbeta chain sequencing. The CDR3 regions of human TCRbeta chains were analyzed by immunosequencing. In the paper's pipeline: TCRs in the repertoires were matched against a reference library of SARS-CoV-2-specific TCRs that had been generated with the MIRA antigen-specificity platform. Breadth was defined as the fraction of unique TCRs that were SARS-CoV-2-associated. Depth was defined as the fraction of total T cells that were SARS-CoV-2-associated. Using the MIRA data, each spike-specific TCR was assigned both to the spike region to which the TCR was reactive and to a CD4 or CD8 class. Log10-transformed breadth and depth values were compared by one-way ANOVA with Sidak's multiple comparisons tests. Sourced from immuneACCESS, this table was stored by TCRdb with only in-frame sequences that have V and J called. A share of the clones is absent; for the studies checked, an unresolved V gene accounts for under half, and the remainder has no known explanation. That table furnishes V, J and clone size, whereas the DNA furnished D and trimming. This sample gives 110,000 to 150,000 clones in total; 75% to 95% of them show up just once. The top ten clones comprise about 3.5% of the sample.

Trimming costs V 4 bases and J 5 bases, and their ends lie 22 bases apart. Looking up the germline V gene yields CDR1 SGHRS and CDR2 YFSETQ. Counted from cysteine to phenylalanine, this CDR3 has 17 amino acids. The only DNA kept is the CDR3, 51 bases in frame from the first base. What the study reported, not specific to this receptor: Reportedly, almost half of the unique spike-specific TCRs recognized epitopes lying outside the regions that are mutated in the B.1.351 and B.1.1.7 variants. Spike-specific TCR breadth and depth rose significantly after two AZD1222 doses compared with day 0 and with MenACWY recipients. The 56-69-year group was small, and its depth increase did not reach significance, likely because of low power. Conclusions about previously exposed vaccinees were limited because only a handful of AZD1222 recipients were SARS-CoV-2 seropositive at baseline. Participants were mostly white British, with more females than males. The authors suggested clonal diversity may have been underestimated. Because no day 14 peak-response samples were available, the repertoires could be characterized only after the peak T cell response. Vaccine-associated CD4 TCRs spanned the whole spike protein, with dominant responses in regions 160-218 and 743-854.

The chain links TRBV5-1 with TRBJ2-1; the D gene remains uncertain. This clonotype originated in an adult in good health. The sample consisted of peripheral blood, taken on day 0 of AZD1222 vaccination. The CDR3 reads as follows: CASSPPDLESPHNEQFF. The DNA reads as follows: TGCGCCAGCAGCCCCCCCGATCTCGAGTCCCCCCACAATGAGCAGTTCTTC.